Listed below are T cell receptor beta chains from one sample, sequenced in a study of monozygotic twins with cystic fibrosis. The method was immunoSEQ multiplex PCR; TCRdb's version includes in-frame clones alone and lacks a portion of them. The repertoire holds roughly 23,000 clones, with approximately 90% as singletons. The source material was blood. These receptors originate from a woman in her twenties or thirties with cystic fibrosis. Both conserved end residues are part of each CDR3. The D gene is left open where the match is weak. Only part of the rows carry a size: once, few, many, or a class if the clone is expanded.

>TRBV5-1|16|TRBJ1-1|NA|NA
TGCGCCAGCAGCTTGTCAGAGGGAAGGGGGGACACTGAAGCTTTCTTT
CASSLSEGRGDTEAFF
>TRBV6-5|15|TRBJ2-3|NA|NA
TGTGCCAGCAGTTACTCTGGGTTTAGGACAGATACGCAGTATTTT
CASSYSGFRTDTQYF
>TRBV7-6|13|TRBJ1-2|NA|NA
TGTGCCAGCAGCTTGAGGCCTAACTATGGCTACACCTTC
CASSLRPNYGYTF
>TRBV2|15|TRBJ2-1|TRBD2|NA
TGTGCCAGCAGTGAAGCGGGGGGACTAGTCAATGAGCAGTTCTTC
CASSEAGGLVNEQFF
>TRBV5-4|15|TRBJ2-5|TRBD2|NA
TGTGCCAGCAGCTTGGCCAGGGCGGGAGGAGAGACCCAGTACTTC
CASSLARAGGETQYF
>TRBV6-1|15|TRBJ1-2|NA|NA
TGTGCCAGCAGTGGGGTCCCGGACAGATACTATGGCTACACCTTC
CASSGVPDRYYGYTF
>TRBV30|14|TRBJ1-5|TRBD1|once
TGTGCCTGGAGTGTAGGGACAGGGAATCAGCCCCAGCATTTT
CAWSVGTGNQPQHF
>TRBV9|13|TRBJ1-2|TRBD1|NA
TGTGCCAGCAGAGCCTCAGGGGGGAATGGCTACACCTTC
CASRASGGNGYTF
>TRBV5-1|15|TRBJ2-5|TRBD2|NA
TGCGCCAGCACCCCCGCGGCGGGGGTCTTTGAGACCCAGTACTTC
CASTPAAGVFETQYF
>TRBV10-3|14|TRBJ1-1|TRBD1|NA
TGTGCCACTTTAACCCGGGACAGGGGCTCTCGGGCTTTCTTT
CATLTRDRGSRAFF
>TRBV5-1|16|TRBJ2-5|TRBD2|NA
TGCGCCAGCAGCTCCGGGACTAGCGGGAGTACGGAGACCCAGTACTTC
CASSSGTSGSTETQYF
>TRBV6-1|14|TRBJ1-5|NA|few
TGTGCCAGCAGAGACAGTTATAGCAATCAGCCCCAGCATTTT
CASRDSYSNQPQHF
>TRBV15|16|TRBJ1-3|NA|NA
TGTGCCACCAGCAGAGTAATACAGGGACCCGGAAACACCATATATTTT
CATSRVIQGPGNTIYF
>TRBV2|14|TRBJ2-5|TRBD2|NA
TGTGCCAGCAGTGAAAGCCTAGCGGGGGGTACCCAGTACTTC
CASSESLAGGTQYF
>TRBV5-4|13|TRBJ2-5|NA|NA
TGTGCCAGCAGCTTGGTAGGCTCAAAGACCCAGTACTTC
CASSLVGSKTQYF
>TRBV20-1|11|TRBJ2-3|NA|NA
TGCAGTGCCTATGGGTGGGATACGCAGTATTTT
CSAYGWDTQYF
>TRBV6-1|12|TRBJ1-1|NA|NA
TGTGCCATTTACCGGGACACAGGTGAAGCTTTCTTT
CAIYRDTGEAFF
>TRBV27|15|TRBJ2-7|TRBD1|NA
TGTGCCAGCAGTAGACAGGGCGCCATTACCTACGAGCAGTACTTC
CASSRQGAITYEQYF
>TRBV19|16|TRBJ1-2|NA|NA
TGTGCCAGTAGTCGAGTCGGCTTACAGGCTGGCTATGGCTACACCTTC
CASSRVGLQAGYGYTF
>TRBV5-1|17|TRBJ1-3|NA|NA
TGCGCCAGCAGCGTAGTGGGGGGCCGGAGCTCTGGAAACACCATATATTTT
CASSVVGGRSSGNTIYF
>TRBV5-4|15|TRBJ1-2|NA|NA
TGTGCCAGCAGCCCGTCCCCTAAGGGCAACTATGGCTACACCTTC
CASSPSPKGNYGYTF
>TRBV9|14|TRBJ1-5|NA|NA
TGTGCCAGCAGCACCGACTGGGGCAATCAGCCCCAGCATTTT
CASSTDWGNQPQHF
>TRBV4-3|17|TRBJ2-3|TRBD2|NA
TGCGCCAGCAGCCAAGGGGTCTTCGGGGGGGGCACAGATACGCAGTATTTT
CASSQGVFGGGTDTQYF
>TRBV30|13|TRBJ1-2|NA|NA
TGTGCCTGGAGCGGGGGGCGACTGTATGGCTACACCTTC
CAWSGGRLYGYTF
>TRBV29-1|14|TRBJ1-2|TRBD1|NA
TGCAGCGTAGCTCCGGGACAGCATAACTATGGCTACACCTTC
CSVAPGQHNYGYTF
>TRBV4-3|14|TRBJ2-7|NA|once
TGCGCCAGCAGCCAAGATAACACGGGTACCGAGCAGTACTTC
CASSQDNTGTEQYF
>TRBV7-8|13|TRBJ1-1|TRBD1|NA
TGTGCCAGCAGCTGGACAGGGAACACTGAAGCTTTCTTT
CASSWTGNTEAFF
>TRBV25-1|15|TRBJ2-1|NA|NA
TGTGCCAGCAGCTTGGGGGGACTGTCCTACAATGAGCAGTTCTTC
CASSLGGLSYNEQFF
>TRBV11-2|12|TRBJ2-7|NA|NA
TGTGCCAGCAGCTTAATAACGAACGAGCAGTACTTC
CASSLITNEQYF
>TRBV7-2|14|TRBJ1-6|NA|NA
TGTGCCAGCAGCTTAGGGCGGAGTAATTCACCCCTCCACTTT
CASSLGRSNSPLHF
>TRBV6-1|12|TRBJ1-1|NA|NA
TGTGCCAGCAGACTCACAAGGGTCGAAGCTTTCTTT
CASRLTRVEAFF
>TRBV19|13|TRBJ2-7|NA|NA
TGTGCCAGTAAGGCCGAGCCAGGCTACGAGCAGTACTTC
CASKAEPGYEQYF
>TRBV4-1|13|TRBJ2-5|NA|NA
TGCGCCAGCAGGCCCTCGACTGGGCTTGGGCAGTACTTC
CASRPSTGLGQYF
>TRBV29-1|14|TRBJ2-7|NA|NA
TGCAGCGTTTCTGGGGGGACATTTGCCTACGAGCAGTACTTC
CSVSGGTFAYEQYF
>TRBV6-5|14|TRBJ1-2|NA|once
TGTGCCAGCAGTAAACGCGGCAGATACTATGGCTACACCTTC
CASSKRGRYYGYTF
>TRBV4-1|15|TRBJ2-3|NA|NA
TGCGCCAGCAGCCAGGGCAGCCTGTACACAGATACGCAGTATTTT
CASSQGSLYTDTQYF
>TRBV11-3|13|TRBJ1-3|NA|NA
TGTGCCAGCAGCTTAGTAATTGGCGACACCATATATTTT
CASSLVIGDTIYF
>TRBV12-5|14|TRBJ1-2|NA|NA
TGTGCTAGTGGTTCGTACGGGACGTCCTATGGCTACACCTTC
CASGSYGTSYGYTF
>TRBV19|14|TRBJ2-2|NA|once
TGTGCCAGTAGTTTAGTAGACACCACCGGGGAGCTGTTTTTT
CASSLVDTTGELFF
>TRBV9|17|TRBJ2-2|NA|NA
TGTGCCAGCAGCCCATCACATGGGGCGGTTGGGACCGGGGAGCTGTTTTTT
CASSPSHGAVGTGELFF
>TRBV4-1|17|TRBJ1-1|NA|NA
TGCGCCAGCAGCCAAGACTCACTCGGTTTAGACAGAATAGGAGCTTTCTTT
CASSQDSLGLDRIGAFF